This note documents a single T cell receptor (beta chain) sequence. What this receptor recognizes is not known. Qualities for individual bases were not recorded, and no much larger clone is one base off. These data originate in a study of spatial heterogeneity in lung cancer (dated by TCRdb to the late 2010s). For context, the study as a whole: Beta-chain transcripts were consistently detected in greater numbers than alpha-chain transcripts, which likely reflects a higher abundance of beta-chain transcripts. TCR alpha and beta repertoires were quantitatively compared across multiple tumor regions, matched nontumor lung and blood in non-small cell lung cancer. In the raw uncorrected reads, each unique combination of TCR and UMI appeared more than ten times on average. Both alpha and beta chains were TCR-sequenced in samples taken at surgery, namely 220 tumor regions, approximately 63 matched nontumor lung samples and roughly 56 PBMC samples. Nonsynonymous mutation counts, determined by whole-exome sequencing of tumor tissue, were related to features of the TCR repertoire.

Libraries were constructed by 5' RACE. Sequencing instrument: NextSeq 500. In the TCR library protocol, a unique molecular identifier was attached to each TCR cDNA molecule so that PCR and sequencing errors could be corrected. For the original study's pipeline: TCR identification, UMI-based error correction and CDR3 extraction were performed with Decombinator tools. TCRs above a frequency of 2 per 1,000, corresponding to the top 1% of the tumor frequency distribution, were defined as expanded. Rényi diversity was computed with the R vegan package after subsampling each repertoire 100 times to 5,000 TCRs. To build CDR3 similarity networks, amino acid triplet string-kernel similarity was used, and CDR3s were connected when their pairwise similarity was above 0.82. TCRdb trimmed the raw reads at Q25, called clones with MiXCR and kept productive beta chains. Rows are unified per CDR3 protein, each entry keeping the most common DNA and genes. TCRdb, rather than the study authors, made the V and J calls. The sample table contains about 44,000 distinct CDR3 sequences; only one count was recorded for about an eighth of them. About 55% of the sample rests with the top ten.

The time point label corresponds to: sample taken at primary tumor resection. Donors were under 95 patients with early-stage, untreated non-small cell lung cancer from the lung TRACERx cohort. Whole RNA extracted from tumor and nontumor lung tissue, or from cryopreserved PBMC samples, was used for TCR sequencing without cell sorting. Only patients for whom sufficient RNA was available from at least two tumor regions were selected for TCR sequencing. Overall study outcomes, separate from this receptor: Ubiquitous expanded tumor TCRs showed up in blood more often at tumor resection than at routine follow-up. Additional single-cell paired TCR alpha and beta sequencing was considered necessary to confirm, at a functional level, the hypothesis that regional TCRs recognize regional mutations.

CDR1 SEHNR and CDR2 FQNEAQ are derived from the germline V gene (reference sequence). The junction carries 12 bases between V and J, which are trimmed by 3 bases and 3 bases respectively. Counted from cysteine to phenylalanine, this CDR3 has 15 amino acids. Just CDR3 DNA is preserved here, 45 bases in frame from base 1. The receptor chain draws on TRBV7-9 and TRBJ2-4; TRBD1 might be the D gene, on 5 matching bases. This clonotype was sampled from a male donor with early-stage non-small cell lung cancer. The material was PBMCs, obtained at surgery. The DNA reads TGTGCCAGCAGCTTTATGGGGCTGGACAAAAACATTCAGTACTTC. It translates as CASSFMGLDKNIQYF. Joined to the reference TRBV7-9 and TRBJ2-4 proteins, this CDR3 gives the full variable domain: DTGVSQNPRHKITKRGQNVTFRCDPISEHNRLYWYRQTLGQGPEFLTYFQNEAQLEKSRLLSDRFSAERPKGSFSTLEIQRTEQGDSAMYLCASSFMGLDKNIQYFGAGTRLSVL.